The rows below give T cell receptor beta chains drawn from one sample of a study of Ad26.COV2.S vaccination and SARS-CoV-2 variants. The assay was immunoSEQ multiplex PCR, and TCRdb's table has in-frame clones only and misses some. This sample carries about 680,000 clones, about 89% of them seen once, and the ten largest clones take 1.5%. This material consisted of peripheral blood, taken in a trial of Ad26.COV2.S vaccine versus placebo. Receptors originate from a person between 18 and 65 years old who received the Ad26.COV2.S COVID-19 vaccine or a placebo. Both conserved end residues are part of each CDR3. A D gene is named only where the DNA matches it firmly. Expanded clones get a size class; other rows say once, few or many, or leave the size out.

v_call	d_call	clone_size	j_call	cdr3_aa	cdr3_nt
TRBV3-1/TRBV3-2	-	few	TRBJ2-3	CASSQEVGPRGTDTQYF	TGTGCCAGCAGCCAAGAAGTTGGCCCCCGGGGCACAGATACGCAGTATTTT
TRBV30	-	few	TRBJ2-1	CAWSKGLNEQFF	TGTGCCTGGAGCAAAGGGTTGAATGAGCAGTTCTTC
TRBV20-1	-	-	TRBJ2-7	CSYSLYEQYF	TGCAGCTACAGCCTTTACGAGCAGTACTTC
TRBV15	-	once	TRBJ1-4	CATSRETEGWDEKLFF	TGTGCCACCAGCAGAGAGACAGAGGGGTGGGATGAAAAACTGTTTTTT
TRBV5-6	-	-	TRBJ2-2	CASSLSNGGELFF	TGTGCCAGCAGCCTGAGCAACGGGGGGGAGCTGTTTTTT
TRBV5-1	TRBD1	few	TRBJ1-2	CASSRDRGLSIGYTF	TGCGCCAGCAGCAGGGACAGGGGGCTGTCTATCGGCTACACCTTC
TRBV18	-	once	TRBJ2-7	CASSPGVTYEQYF	TGTGCCAGCTCACCAGGGGTAACCTACGAGCAGTACTTC
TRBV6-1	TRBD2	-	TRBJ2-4	CASSEAAGALLYF	TGTGCCAGCAGTGAAGCAGCGGGGGCCCTATTGTACTTC
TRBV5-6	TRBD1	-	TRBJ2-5	CASSLGQGTQTQYF	TGTGCCAGCAGCCTCGGACAGGGAACACAGACCCAGTACTTC
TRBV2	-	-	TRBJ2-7	CASAPRVRSDEQYF	TGTGCCAGCGCTCCTAGGGTCAGGTCGGACGAGCAGTACTTC
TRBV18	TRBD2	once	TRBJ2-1	CASSPPGTSGNEQFF	TGTGCCAGCTCACCACCCGGGACTAGCGGCAATGAGCAGTTCTTC
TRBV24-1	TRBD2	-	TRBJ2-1	CATSETRGAGYNEQFF	TGTGCCACCAGTGAGACGCGGGGGGCGGGTTACAATGAGCAGTTCTTC
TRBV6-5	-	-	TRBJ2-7	CASAPLEVYEQYF	TGTGCCAGCGCCCCATTGGAAGTCTACGAGCAGTACTTC
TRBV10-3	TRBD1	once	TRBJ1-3	CAISDPGGTGNTIYF	TGTGCCATCAGTGACCCAGGGGGAACTGGAAACACCATATATTTT
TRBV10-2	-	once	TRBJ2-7	CASSVTGNHDEQYF	TGCGCCAGCAGTGTAACAGGAAACCATGACGAGCAGTACTTC
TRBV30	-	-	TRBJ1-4	CAWSPGSLVEKLFF	TGTGCCTGGAGTCCGGGGAGTCTCGTGGAAAAACTGTTTTTT